The entry that follows covers one T cell receptor (beta chain) sequence. The clone's antigen remains unknown. Base qualities were left out, and no much larger clone turns up one base away. The entry originates in a study of blood T cell repertoires in COVID-19 (dated by TCRdb to about 2020). For the wider study: Samples from collaborators originated in the United States, Italy and Spain and spanned both the acute and convalescent phases of COVID-19. The prospective study material was composed of cDNA or gDNA derived from T cells, B-cell-depleted T cells, or PBMCs. Deeply sampled blood TCRbeta repertoires from subjects exposed to, actively infected with, or recovered from COVID-19 were included in the dataset. The repertoires were made available in a free public database intended to serve as a resource for research on the immune response to SARS-CoV-2. Samples were obtained from the ongoing ImmuneRACE study (first 160 participants) and from 1,254 subjects provided by 6 global collaborators. The sample metadata nearly always contained a de-identified subject ID, COVID-19 status, age in years and sex. Where available, HLA class I and class II types were obtained from metadata supplied by the sample provider rather than from assay-based typing. Points the paper makes about the study in general: Clinical and demographic metadata were provided uncurated, with the amount varying by source and participant.

Enrolling through a virtual design, the prospective study's participants ranged in age from roughly 18 to 95 years and lived across roughly 23 United States geographic areas. To assign participants to cohorts, the prospective study relied on clinical history that participants themselves reported in a screening survey and a study questionnaire. For ImmuneRACE Cohort 3, a participant was defined as recovered based on two consecutive negative NP/OP PCR tests, clearance by a healthcare professional, or resolution of symptoms. Mobile phlebotomists in the prospective study collected whole blood, serum and a nasopharyngeal or oropharyngeal swab from every participant. Additional blood draws and questionnaires over a 2-month period could optionally be provided by prospective study participants. Blood samples from the prospective study were shipped frozen or at room temperature prior to DNA extraction.

From cysteine to phenylalanine, the CDR3 is 14 amino acids long. CDR3 DNA is the only sequence kept; it has 42 bases, read in frame from the first base. V sheds 5 bases and J sheds 4 bases, leaving 12 bases between their ends. CDR1 and CDR2 were assigned from the germline V gene as KGHSH and LQKENI. TCRbeta CDR3 regions were amplified from genomic DNA by means of the immunoSEQ Assay, a bias-controlled multiplex PCR. In the authors' own workflow: The number of nucleated cells in each sample was estimated by amplification of reference gene primers within the assay. To quantify the absolute abundance of each unique TCRbeta CDR3 rearrangement, sequence reads were collapsed and filtered. For each sample, productive Simpson clonality was calculated as the square root of Simpson's diversity index over productive rearrangements. The immuneACCESS repertoire file appears here via TCRdb, limited to in-frame rearrangements. These files lack a portion of the clones; in checked studies, under half of the deficit traces to unresolved V genes, and the cause of the others is not known. V, J and clone size are taken as reported in that table, and D and trimming were inferred from the DNA itself. The sample profile shows 150,000 to 200,000 clones; 86% of them were found once. More than 7.5% of the sample rests with the top ten.

The sequencing input was PBMCs or T cells enriched from blood (not recorded which). The TCR originated in a woman aged 25 to 45 who had recovered from COVID-19. The chain is assembled from TRBV18 and TRBJ1-5, with TRBD1 tentatively as D gene (5 bases match). At the DNA level, the sequence is TGTGCCAGCTCAATAGGGGCAGTTAATCAGCCCCAGCATTTT. Translation gives CASSIGAVNQPQHF.